This T cell receptor beta chain was documented in a study of T cell responses to AZD1222 COVID-19 vaccine. Whole-study context: Analyses pooled second doses at about 4 or about 12 weeks. Study observations and caveats: The donor group comprised mostly white British people and more females; the analysis possibly underestimated clonal diversity. All repertoire sampling was performed exclusively after the peak T cell response. Spike-specific TCR depth and breadth grew after two AZD1222 doses.

Germline CDR1 is SGHNT and CDR2 is YYREEE (reference sequence). The CDR3 loop spans 13 amino acids. V was cut by 0 bases and J by 5 bases, with 7 bases left in between. This table comes from immunoSEQ multiplex PCR, and its TCRdb copy is limited to in-frame clones, with some not included. The sample lists 150,000 to 200,000 clones, less than 95% occurring once. With respect to this clone: Its antigen remains unknown.

Sequencing used peripheral blood, obtained on day 0 of AZD1222 vaccination. The chain recombines TRBV5-4 with TRBJ2-3, with D hard to call. This TCR was recovered from an adult in good health. CDR3: CASSLVLGDTQYF. The CDR3 region has the DNA TGTGCCAGCAGCTTGGTTCTTGGAGATACGCAGTATTTT.